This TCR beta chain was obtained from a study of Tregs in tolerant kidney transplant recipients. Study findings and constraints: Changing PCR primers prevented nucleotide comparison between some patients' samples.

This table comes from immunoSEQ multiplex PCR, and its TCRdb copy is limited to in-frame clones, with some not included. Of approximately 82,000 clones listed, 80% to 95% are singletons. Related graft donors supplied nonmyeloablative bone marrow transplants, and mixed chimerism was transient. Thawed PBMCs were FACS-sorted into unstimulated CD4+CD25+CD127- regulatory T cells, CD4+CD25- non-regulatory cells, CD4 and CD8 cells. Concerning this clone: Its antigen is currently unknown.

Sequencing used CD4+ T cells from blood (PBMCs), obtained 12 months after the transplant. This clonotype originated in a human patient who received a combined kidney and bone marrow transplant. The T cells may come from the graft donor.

CDR3: CASSIQPWQARSGNTIYF. The CDR3 bases are TGTGCCAGTAGTATTCAGCCCTGGCAGGCCCGCTCTGGAAACACCATATATTTT. V usage is TRBV19 and J usage is TRBJ1-3; unclear D gene. Trimming pared 3 bases from V and 0 bases from J, leaving 18 bases between. Germline V lookup: CDR1 LNHDA, CDR2 SQIVND (reference sequence). The CDR3 has 18 amino acids.